What follows are 5 T cell receptor beta chains derived from one specimen sequenced in a study of T-cell memory formation after mild COVID-19. TCRdb redid the calling of the 5' RACE reads with MiXCR, one entry per CDR3 protein. The profile shows about 200,000 distinct CDR3 sequences, around 20% of them singletons. The specimen sequenced was PBMCs or a T cell subset sorted from them (not recorded which). Receptor source: an adult woman who had mild COVID-19 (a few samples of this study predate the infection). Cell type and time point are not known.

The chain has TRBV6-5 and TRBJ1-1, with 7 bases identical to TRBD1. The J segment lost 3 bases and the V segment lost 8 bases, leaving 12 bases of the junction unmatched. Germline V gene data show CDR1 as MNHEY and CDR2 as SVGAGI. The CDR3 length is 15 residues. CDR3 nucleotide sequence: TGTGCCAGCCACAGACAGGGTTTCCCGGACACTGAAGCTTTCTTT. It specifies CASHRQGFPDTEAFF.

This clonotype was counted many times. The junction departs from the called germline gene at one end, perhaps through a read error. The V gene is TRBV12-3 or TRBV12-4, the J gene TRBJ1-1, with D possibly matching TRBD1 (6 bases). CDR3 length: 14 amino acids. The CDR3 here is CASSFLTGNAEAFF. The CDR3 DNA reads as TGTGCCAGCAGTTTCCTCACAGGGAACGCTGAAGCTTTCTTT.

This clonotype was seen ten or more times. The gene calls are TRBV7-9 and TRBJ2-1, with 10 bases that match TRBD1. CDR1 SEHNR and CDR2 FQNEAQ come from the germline V gene (reference sequence). Trimming took 1 base from V and 9 from J; bases not matched to a gene: 9. This CDR3 comprises 16 residues. CDR3 coding DNA: TGTGCCAGCAGCTTAGGCGAGACAGGGGGCGAGGCTGAGCAGTTCTTC. Protein: CASSLGETGGEAEQFF. Full variable domain (rest looked up from reference TRBV7-9 and TRBJ2-1): DTGVSQNPRHKITKRGQNVTFRCDPISEHNRLYWYRQTLGQGPEFLTYFQNEAQLEKSRLLSDRFSAERPKGSFSTLEIQRTEQGDSAMYLCASSLGETGGEAEQFFGPGTRLTVL.

The sample holds many counts of this clonotype. The chain combines TRBV7-6 with TRBJ2-1; D ambiguous. The CDR3 covers 14 residues. V lost 1 base, J lost 7 bases, and 11 bases lay in between. CDR1 is SGHVS, CDR2 FNYEAQ, per germline. The CDR3 DNA reads TGTGCCAGCAGCTTAGTCACCTACAGTAATGAGCAGTTCTTC. It codes for CASSLVTYSNEQFF.

The rearrangement links TRBV21-1 to TRBJ2-7. TRBV21-1 is deemed a pseudogene. The CDR3 spans 10 residues. CDR3 amino acids: CASSPYEQYF. DNA of the CDR3: TGTGCCAGCAGCCCCTACGAGCAGTACTTC.